What follows is one T cell receptor beta chain and its context. Its target is unknown. The sample belongs to a study of OX40 agonist ivuxolimab in advanced cancers. Looking at the study overall: An agonistic human IgG2 monoclonal antibody against OX40 (CD134) was given. Hepatocellular carcinoma, melanoma, renal cell or head and neck cancer affected the dose-escalation patients.

The V end lost 5 bases, the J end lost 1 base, and 12 bases lay between the germline ends. The germline gives CDR1 LNHDA, CDR2 SQIVND (reference sequence). The length of the CDR3 is 14 residues. TCRdb keeps only in-frame clones here, not all; method: immunoSEQ multiplex PCR. The sample records roughly 11,000 clones, roughly 80% being singletons. Notes on the study in general: Compared with CD4+, CD8+ T cells on average had more expanded clones.

The chain joins TRBV19 to TRBJ2-7; D is perhaps TRBD1 or TRBD2 (5 bases each). The TCR was taken from an adult with an advanced solid tumor such as melanoma, head and neck, liver or kidney cancer. The sequencing used CD4+ or CD8+ T cells sorted from blood, collected in a trial of the OX40 agonist ivuxolimab. CDR3 in DNA: TGTGCCAGTAGTCCCCGGGACGGGTCCTACGAGCAGTACTTC. This codes for CASSPRDGSYEQYF.